These 2 T cell receptor beta chains share one sample of origin, sequenced in a study of radiotherapy plus CTLA-4 blockade in lung cancer. Assay used: immunoSEQ multiplex PCR; TCRdb lists only in-frame clones, some missing. The data show approximately 89,000 clones, with about 79% seen just once and under 4.5% held by the top ten. The material was peripheral blood, obtained from a patient treated with radiotherapy plus ipilimumab. The receptor set was obtained from a human donor with non-small cell lung cancer who had a partial response to radiotherapy plus ipilimumab. Some clones in this sample may be carry-over from other donors' samples.

The chain employs TRBV5-5 and TRBJ1-5; 7 nucleotides line up with TRBD1. J was trimmed by 0 bases and V by 5 bases; bases with no gene match: 5. Germline CDR1 is SGHKS and CDR2 is YYEKEE (reference sequence). The CDR3 totals 15 residues. CDR3 region: CASSPTGSSNQPQHF. The CDR3 bases are TGTGCCAGCAGTCCGACAGGGTCTAGCAATCAGCCCCAGCATTTT.

This clone was seen more than once but under ten times. The gene calls are TRBV5-6 and TRBJ2-7; 9 positions agree with TRBD2. This CDR3 region has 13 residues. V lost 7 bases to trimming and J lost 2 bases; unmatched junction nucleotides: 4. CDR1 is SGHDT and CDR2 is YYEEEE in the germline V gene. The CDR3 spells CASRRLAAYEQYF. In DNA form, the CDR3 reads TGTGCCAGCCGCAGACTAGCGGCCTACGAGCAGTACTTC.